This T cell receptor beta chain was found in a study of blood T cell repertoires in COVID-19. The protocol was immunoSEQ multiplex PCR, while the TCRdb copy is restricted to in-frame clones and leaves out a portion. The data show 90,000 to 120,000 clones, 80% to 90% seen once. Recovery meant two consecutive negative NP/OP PCR tests, professional clearance, or resolved symptoms. V was shortened by 4 bases and J by 10 bases, with 14 bases between the two germline ends. The CDR3 runs to 13 residues. Looked up from germline, CDR1 is MGHDK and CDR2 is SYGVNS. The receptor comes from a woman in her 50s who had recovered from COVID-19. The chain combines TRBV25-1 with TRBJ2-1; D gene ambiguous. Sequencing was done on a sample of PBMCs or T cells enriched from blood (not recorded which). The CDR3, as DNA: TGTGCCAGCAGTGGACTCGCCGTTGGAGAGCAGTTCTTC. Translated, it gives CASSGLAVGEQFF.